One sample yielded the 8 T cell receptor beta chains listed below, sequenced in a study of low-dose radiotherapy and immunotherapy resistance in tumors. TRAV and TRBV primers primed cDNA for both TCRalpha and TCRbeta. TCRs underwent around 20 PCR cycles of amplification with a constant-region primer and V-primer adapter. TCRdb ran MiXCR on the reads and lists one entry per CDR3 protein. This table has more than 50,000 distinct CDR3 sequences, 20% to 25% appearing once. The time point here: after trial treatment. Stated treatment: LDRT plus nivolumab, ipilimumab, low-dose cyclophosphamide and aspirin (RACIN trial). Sample: PBMCs, taken after low-dose radiotherapy plus immunotherapy. The source is a male donor with prostate cancer.

This clonotype was seen many times. The chain carries TRBV5-1 and TRBJ2-3, with D possibly being TRBD1 (8 bases). CDR1 is SGHRS, CDR2 YFSETQ, per germline. Trimming took 2 bases from V and 1 from J, leaving 11 bases between them. This CDR3 is 15 amino acids long. The CDR3 bases are TGCGCCAGCAGCTTACAGGGGGGGGGCACAGATACGCAGTATTTT. Its protein product is CASSLQGGGTDTQYF.

In its sample, this clonotype is medium-sized (0.01 to 0.1%). The chain uses TRBV6-5 and TRBJ2-3; 8 bases align to TRBD2. From germline, CDR1 is MNHEY and CDR2 SVGAGI. J gave up 8 bases and V 0 bases, and 1 base lay outside the gene matches. This CDR3 has 13 residues. The CDR3 region is CASSYSAGGTQYF. CDR3 nucleotides: TGTGCCAGCAGTTACTCGGCGGGAGGTACGCAGTATTTT.

This clonotype was found a few times. The chain carries TRBV5-4 and TRBJ1-1; D is uncertain. V lost 0 bases to trimming and J lost 5 bases, with 8 bases between them. Germline CDR1 SGHNT, CDR2 YYREEE (reference sequence). The CDR3 sequence is 13 residues long. The CDR3 protein is CASSLGWGTEAFF. CDR3 in DNA: TGTGCCAGCAGCTTGGGGTGGGGAACTGAAGCTTTCTTT.

On this clonotype: Only one base separates this from a far larger clonotype, so it likely reflects a read error. The chain joins TRBV5-1 to TRBJ2-7; 8 nucleotides align to TRBD2. Germline-derived CDR1 and CDR2 are SGHRS and YFSETQ. Trimming cost V 0 bases and J 7 bases; bases outside gene matches: 12. This CDR3 spans 16 amino acids. CDR3 nucleotides: TGCGCCAGCAGCTTGGCTAGGACTAGCACCTACAATGAGCAGTACTTC. Translated, it gives CASSLARTSTYNEQYF.

The table lists this clonotype with many counts. CDR3 region: CASSLTSTSGRGNNEQFF. The CDR3 DNA follows: TGTGCCAGCAGCTTAACGTCCACGAGCGGGAGGGGAAACAATGAGCAGTTCTTC. The chain recombines TRBV7-3 with TRBJ2-1; 10 bases line up with TRBD2. Germline assignment: CDR1 SGHTA and CDR2 FQGTGA. V shed 0 bases and J 5 bases; nucleotides not matched to a gene: 10. This CDR3 is built from 18 residues.

This clonotype was seen at least ten times. This sequence joins TRBV20-1 and TRBJ2-1; D is perhaps TRBD1 (5 bases). This CDR3 is built from 15 residues. Trimming removed 5 bases from V and 3 bases from J, with 17 bases in between. Germline CDR1 reads DFQATT; CDR2 reads SNEGSKA (reference sequence). The CDR3 loop reads CSALPSQGYYNEQFF. CDR3 nucleotides: TGCAGTGCTCTACCGAGTCAGGGTTACTACAATGAGCAGTTCTTC.

At least ten counts were recorded for this clonotype. V usage is TRBV3-1 and J usage is TRBJ1-6; D is unresolved. Trimming cost V 1 base and J 13 bases, with 14 bases left between them. The CDR3 has 14 amino acids. CDR1 and CDR2 from the germline V gene are LGHDT and YNNKEL (reference sequence). The CDR3 sequence: CASSQGTLRFPLHF. CDR3 DNA: TGTGCCAGCAGCCAAGGGACCCTGAGGTTTCCCCTCCACTTT.

On this clonotype itself: A far more abundant clone sits one base away, making this likely a read error. The gene calls are TRBV6-1 and TRBJ2-3; D tentatively reads TRBD1 or TRBD2 (5 bases each). The CDR3 has 14 residues. V lost 7 bases to trimming and J lost 0 bases, with 11 bases between them. Germline CDR1 MNHNS, CDR2 SASEGT. CDR3 sequence: CASKRGTSTDTQYF. Written as DNA, the CDR3 is TGTGCCAGCAAGAGGGGTACTAGCACAGATACGCAGTATTTT.